This TCR beta chain was sequenced in a study of vaccination effects on CD4 cells after COVID-19. Viral peptide pools were used in the ViraFEST assay to expand antigen-specific CD4+ T cells, and sequencing came afterward. Culturing for nine to ten days preceded CD4+ T cell isolation. People in the vaccine group had not been infected with SARS-CoV-2 before, and their nucleocapsid antibodies were negative. Data came from immunoSEQ multiplex PCR; TCRdb stores just in-frame clones and leaves some out. The sample carries tens of thousands of clones, 60% to 70% recorded once. Remarks on this clone: Its antigen remains unidentified.

There are 15 residues in the CDR3. Looked up from germline, CDR1 is WSHSY and CDR2 is SAAADI. The junction had 11 bases not matched to a gene; V was cut back by 8 bases and J by 7 bases. This TCR was sampled from a human donor who received a COVID-19 vaccine. The source material was CD4+ T cells from PBMCs cultured with HCoV-NL63 spike peptides, sampled before COVID-19 vaccination. This chain uses TRBV10-2 with TRBJ2-1; 10 nucleotides align to TRBD2. The CDR3 coding sequence is TGCGCCAGCGCTTCAAGCGGGGGGGCCGGGAATGAGCAGTTCTTC. Amino acids: CASASSGGAGNEQFF.